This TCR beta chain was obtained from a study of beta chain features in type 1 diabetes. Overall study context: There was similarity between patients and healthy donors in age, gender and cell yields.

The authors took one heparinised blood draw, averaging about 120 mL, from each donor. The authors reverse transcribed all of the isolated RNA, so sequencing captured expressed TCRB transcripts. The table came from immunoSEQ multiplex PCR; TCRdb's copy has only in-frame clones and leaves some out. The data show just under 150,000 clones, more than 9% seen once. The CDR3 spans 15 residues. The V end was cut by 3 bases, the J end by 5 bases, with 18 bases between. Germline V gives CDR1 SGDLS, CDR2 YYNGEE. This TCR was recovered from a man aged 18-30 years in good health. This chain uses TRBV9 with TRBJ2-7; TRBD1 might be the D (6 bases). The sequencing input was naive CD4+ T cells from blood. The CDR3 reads CASSAQGAGANEQYF. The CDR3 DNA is TGTGCCAGCAGCGCCCAAGGGGCAGGGGCTAACGAGCAGTACTTC.